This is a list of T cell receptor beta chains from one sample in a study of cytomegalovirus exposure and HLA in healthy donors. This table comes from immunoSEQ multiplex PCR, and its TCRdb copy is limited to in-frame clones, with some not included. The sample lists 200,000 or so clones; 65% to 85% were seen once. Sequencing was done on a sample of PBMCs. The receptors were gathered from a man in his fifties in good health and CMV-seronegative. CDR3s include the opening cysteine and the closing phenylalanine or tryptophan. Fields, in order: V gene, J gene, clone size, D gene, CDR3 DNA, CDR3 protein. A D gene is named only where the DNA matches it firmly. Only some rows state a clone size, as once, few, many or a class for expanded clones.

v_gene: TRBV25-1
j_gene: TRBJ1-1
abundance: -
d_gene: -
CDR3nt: TGTGCCAGCAGTCCCTGGGGGGGTGCCACTGAAGCTTTCTTT
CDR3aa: CASSPWGGATEAFF

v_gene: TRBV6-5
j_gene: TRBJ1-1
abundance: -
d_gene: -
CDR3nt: TGTGCCAGCACTGAACAGGAGTACACTGAAGCTTTCTTT
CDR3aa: CASTEQEYTEAFF

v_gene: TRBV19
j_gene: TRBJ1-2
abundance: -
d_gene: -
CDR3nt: TGTGCCAGTAGTATAGGTCTAGGAGGGCGTCCTTCTTCTAACTATGGCTACACCTTC
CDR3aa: CASSIGLGGRPSSNYGYTF

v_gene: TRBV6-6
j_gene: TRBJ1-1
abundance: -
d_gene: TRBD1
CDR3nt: TGTGCCAGCAGTTTTGGACAGGCTGAAGCTTTCTTT
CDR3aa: CASSFGQAEAFF

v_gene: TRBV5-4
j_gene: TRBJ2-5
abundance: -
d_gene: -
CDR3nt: TGTGCCAGCAGCTTGGGGGCCGGAGGGCCTTCGGAGACCCAGTACTTC
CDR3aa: CASSLGAGGPSETQYF

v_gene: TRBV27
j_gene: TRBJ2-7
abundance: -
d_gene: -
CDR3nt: TGTGCCAGCAGTTTAGAGGGAATAGGATACGAGCAGTACTTC
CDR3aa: CASSLEGIGYEQYF

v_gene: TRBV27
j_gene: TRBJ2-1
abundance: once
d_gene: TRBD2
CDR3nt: TGTGCCACCCTCCCCCTAGCGGGAGGGCCGCATGAGCAGTTCTTC
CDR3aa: CATLPLAGGPHEQFF

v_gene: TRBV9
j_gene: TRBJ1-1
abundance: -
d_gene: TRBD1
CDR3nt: TGTGCCAGCAGCGCCTGGGACAGGGGGCTTTCCACTGAAGCTTTCTTT
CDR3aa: CASSAWDRGLSTEAFF

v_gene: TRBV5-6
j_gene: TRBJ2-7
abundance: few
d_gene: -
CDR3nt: TGTGCCAGCAGCCTGGCGGGACAGACCTACGAGCAGTACTTC
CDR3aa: CASSLAGQTYEQYF

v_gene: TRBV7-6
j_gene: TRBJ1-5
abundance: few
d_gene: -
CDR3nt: TGTGCCAGCAGCACACAGGGTCTGAACCAGCCCCAGCATTTT
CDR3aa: CASSTQGLNQPQHF

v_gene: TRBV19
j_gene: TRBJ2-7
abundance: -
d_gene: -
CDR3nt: TGTGCCAGTAGTTTGAGCGGTGGGGTCTACGAGCAGTACTTC
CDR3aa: CASSLSGGVYEQYF

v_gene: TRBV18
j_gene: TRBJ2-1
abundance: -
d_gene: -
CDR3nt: TGTGCCAGCTCACCGGGGTTTAGCGGCAATGAGCAGTTCTTC
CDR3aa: CASSPGFSGNEQFF

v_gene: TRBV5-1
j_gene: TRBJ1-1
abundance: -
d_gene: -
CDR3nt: TGCGCCAGCATGAACAGAACCACTGAAGCTTTCTTT
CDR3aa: CASMNRTTEAFF

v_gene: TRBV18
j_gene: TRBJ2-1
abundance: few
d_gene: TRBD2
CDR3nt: TGTGCCAGCTCACCGACTAGCGGGAGGAATGAGCAGTTCTTC
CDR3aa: CASSPTSGRNEQFF

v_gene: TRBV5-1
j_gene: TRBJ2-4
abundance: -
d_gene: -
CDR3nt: TGCGCCAGCAGTGGGGGGTCATCCCCAAACATTCAGTACTTC
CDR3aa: CASSGGSSPNIQYF